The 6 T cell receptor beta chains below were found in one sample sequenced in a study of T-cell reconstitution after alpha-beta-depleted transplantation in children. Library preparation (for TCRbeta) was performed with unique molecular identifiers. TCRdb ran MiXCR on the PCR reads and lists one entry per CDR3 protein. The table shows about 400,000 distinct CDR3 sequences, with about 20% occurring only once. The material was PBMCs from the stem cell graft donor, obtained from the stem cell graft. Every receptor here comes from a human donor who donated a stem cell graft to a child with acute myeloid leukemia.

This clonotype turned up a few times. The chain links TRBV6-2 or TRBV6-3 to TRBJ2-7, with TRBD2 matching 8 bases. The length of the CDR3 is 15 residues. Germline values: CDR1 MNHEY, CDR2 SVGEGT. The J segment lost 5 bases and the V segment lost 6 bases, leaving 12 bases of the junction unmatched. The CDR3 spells CASRLLERESDEQYF. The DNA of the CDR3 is TGTGCCAGCAGACTCTTAGAGCGGGAGTCCGACGAGCAGTACTTC.

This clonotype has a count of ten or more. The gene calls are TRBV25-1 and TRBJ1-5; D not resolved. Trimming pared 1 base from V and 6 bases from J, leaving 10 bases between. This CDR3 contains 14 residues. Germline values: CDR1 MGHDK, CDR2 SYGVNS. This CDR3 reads CASSELSEGQPQHF. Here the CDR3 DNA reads TGTGCCAGCAGTGAATTGTCTGAGGGTCAGCCCCAGCATTTT. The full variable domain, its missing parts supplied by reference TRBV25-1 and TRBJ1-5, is EADIYQTPRYLVIGTGKKITLECSQTMGHDKMYWYQQDPGMELHLIHYSYGVNSTEKGDLSSESTVSRIRTEHFPLTLESARPSHTSQYLCASSELSEGQPQHFGDGTRLSIL.

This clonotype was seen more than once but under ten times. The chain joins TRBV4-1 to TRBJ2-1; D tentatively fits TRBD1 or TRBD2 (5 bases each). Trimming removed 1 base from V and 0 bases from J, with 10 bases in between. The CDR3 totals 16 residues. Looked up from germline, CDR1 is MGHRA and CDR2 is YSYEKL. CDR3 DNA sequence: TGCGCCAGCAGCCAAGTCTGGGGGTCCTCCTACAATGAGCAGTTCTTC. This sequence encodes CASSQVWGSSYNEQFF.

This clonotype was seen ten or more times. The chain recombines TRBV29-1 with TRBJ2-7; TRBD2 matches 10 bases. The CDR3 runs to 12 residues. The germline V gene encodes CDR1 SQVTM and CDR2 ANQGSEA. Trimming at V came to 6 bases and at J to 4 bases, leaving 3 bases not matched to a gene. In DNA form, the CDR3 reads TGCAGCGTCACTAGCGGGGTATACGAGCAGTACTTC. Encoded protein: CSVTSGVYEQYF.

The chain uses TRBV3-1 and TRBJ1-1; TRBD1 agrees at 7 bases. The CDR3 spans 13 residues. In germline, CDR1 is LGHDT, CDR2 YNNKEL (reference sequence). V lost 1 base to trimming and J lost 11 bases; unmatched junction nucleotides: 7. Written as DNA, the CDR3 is TGTGCCAGCAGCCAAGTGACAGGGTCCGGGGCTTTCTTT. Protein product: CASSQVTGSGAFF.

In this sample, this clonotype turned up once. As DNA, the CDR3 is TGTGCCAGCTCACTAGTTCGTAATAAGCCCCAGCATTTT. This gives the protein CASSLVRNKPQHF. This chain joins TRBV18 and TRBJ1-5, with no clear D. Trimming cost V 4 bases and J 8 bases, with 12 bases left between them. CDR3 length: 13 amino acids. CDR1 and CDR2 (germline): KGHSH, LQKENI.